This T cell receptor beta chain was sequenced in a study of metastatic and nonmetastatic thyroid tumors (dated by TCRdb to about 2020). Context from the whole study: Repertoires from peripheral blood and from tumor or nodule tissue samples of malignant and benign thyroid patients were compared.

This clone is medium-sized (0.01 to 0.1%) in terms of sample share. Its antigen is still unknown. Base qualities were left out, and no much larger clone turns up one base away. None of the patients had been given any treatment before thyroid surgery. Patient clinical samples collected from about 2012 to 2019 were retrospectively analysed using T-cell receptor beta sequencing. The library was built by means of PCR. This sample was sequenced with an Illumina HiSeq 4000. High-throughput sequencing was used to profile the TCR beta-chain CDR3 region of every patient. In the paper's pipeline: CDR3 differences across clinicopathological groups were used to build a classifier for discriminating distant-metastatic papillary thyroid cancer patients. Repertoire diversity was assessed with the Shannon index, and tumor-blood repertoire similarity with the Morisita-Horn index. TCRdb reran the public reads through fastp at Q25 and MiXCR, keeping productive beta chains. It is TCRdb's table, rather than the study itself, that gives the V and J calls and clone size. Here the sample has roughly 15,000 clones; approximately 25% occur a single time. Clones ranked in the top ten supply roughly 13% of the sample.

Taken from the germline V gene (reference sequence), the CDR1 and CDR2 loops are LNHNV and YYDKDF. The CDR3 covers 13 residues, taking in both the cysteine and the phenylalanine. Only the CDR3 portion is preserved as DNA: 39 bases, with reading frame beginning at the first base. The germline ends are 12 bases apart after V is trimmed by 4 bases and J by 8 bases. The paper as a whole reports these results and caveats: TCR beta diversity was reported as significantly higher in malignant tumors than in benign nodules, in both blood and tumor samples.

This chain joins TRBV15 to TRBJ2-1; the D region possibly corresponds to TRBD1 (6 bases align). The receptor's source is a female donor with papillary thyroid cancer or a benign thyroid nodule (not recorded which). Some clones in this sample may be carry-over from other donors' samples. Sequencing was done on a sample of adjacent normal tissue. The DNA sequence is given as TGTGCCACCAGCATCCGCAGGGGTGATGAGCAGTTCTTC. Translated, this gives CATSIRRGDEQFF.